This entry describes one T cell receptor (beta chain). Trimming cost V 8 bases and J 6 bases, with 14 bases left between them. CDR1 and CDR2 (germline): SGHNT, YYREEE (reference sequence). This CDR3 has 12 amino acids. The data were taken from a study of blood T cell repertoires in COVID-19. Measured with immunoSEQ multiplex PCR; TCRdb has only the in-frame clones, and not every one. The profile covers 130,000 to 150,000 clones, with roughly 76% appearing a single time and 8% to 9% taken by the ten largest. Sequences were obtained from peripheral blood. The receptor's source is a human donor with acute or convalescent COVID-19. The donor label of this sample is uncertain. The V gene is TRBV5-4, the J gene TRBJ1-2, with D perhaps TRBD1 (5 bases). The CDR3 DNA is TGTGCCAGTCGGGGGAAGGGAGATGGCTACACCTTC. It translates to CASRGKGDGYTF.